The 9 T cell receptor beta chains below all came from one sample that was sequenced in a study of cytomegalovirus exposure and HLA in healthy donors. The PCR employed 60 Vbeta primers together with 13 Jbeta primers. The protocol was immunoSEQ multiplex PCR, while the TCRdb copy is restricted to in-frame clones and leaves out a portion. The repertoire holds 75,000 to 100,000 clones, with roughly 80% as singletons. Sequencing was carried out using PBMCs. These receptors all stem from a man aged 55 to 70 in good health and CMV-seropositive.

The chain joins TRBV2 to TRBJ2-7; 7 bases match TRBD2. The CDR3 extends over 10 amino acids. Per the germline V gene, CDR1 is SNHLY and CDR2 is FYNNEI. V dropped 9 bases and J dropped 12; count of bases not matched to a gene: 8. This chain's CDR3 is CASGGDPGYF. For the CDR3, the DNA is TGTGCCAGTGGGGGGGACCCAGGGTACTTC.

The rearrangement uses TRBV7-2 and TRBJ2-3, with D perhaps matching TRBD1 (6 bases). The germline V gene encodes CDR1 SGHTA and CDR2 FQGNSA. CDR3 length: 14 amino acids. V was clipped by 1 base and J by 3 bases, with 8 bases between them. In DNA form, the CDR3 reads TGTGCCAGCAGCTTAGGTCAGGGGACAGATACGCAGTATTTT. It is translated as CASSLGQGTDTQYF.

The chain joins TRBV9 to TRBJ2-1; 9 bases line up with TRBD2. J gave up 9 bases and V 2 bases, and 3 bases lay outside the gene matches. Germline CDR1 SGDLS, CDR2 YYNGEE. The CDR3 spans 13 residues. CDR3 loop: CASSVAGGGEQFF. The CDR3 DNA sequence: TGTGCCAGCAGCGTTGCGGGAGGGGGTGAGCAGTTCTTC.

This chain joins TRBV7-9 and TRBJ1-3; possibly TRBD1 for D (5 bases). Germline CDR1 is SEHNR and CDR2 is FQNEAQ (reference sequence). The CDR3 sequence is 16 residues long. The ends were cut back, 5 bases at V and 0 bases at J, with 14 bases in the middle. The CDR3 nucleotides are TGTGCCAGCAGCCCTGACAGCGCCGGCTCTGGAAACACCATATATTTT. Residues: CASSPDSAGSGNTIYF.

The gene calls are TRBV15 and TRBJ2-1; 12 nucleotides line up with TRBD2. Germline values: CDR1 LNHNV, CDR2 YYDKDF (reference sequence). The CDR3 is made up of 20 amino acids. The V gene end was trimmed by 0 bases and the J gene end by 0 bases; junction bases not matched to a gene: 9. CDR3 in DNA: TGTGCCACCAGCAGAGATTTTACTAGCGGGGGGAGGAGCTCCTACAATGAGCAGTTCTTC. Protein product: CATSRDFTSGGRSSYNEQFF.

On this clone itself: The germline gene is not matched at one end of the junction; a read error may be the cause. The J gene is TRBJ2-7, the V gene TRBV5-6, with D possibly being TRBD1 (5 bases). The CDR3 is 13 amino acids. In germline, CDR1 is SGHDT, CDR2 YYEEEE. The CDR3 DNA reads TGTGCCGGCAGCTTGGTGGACACATACGAGCAGTACTTC. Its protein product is CAGSLVDTYEQYF.

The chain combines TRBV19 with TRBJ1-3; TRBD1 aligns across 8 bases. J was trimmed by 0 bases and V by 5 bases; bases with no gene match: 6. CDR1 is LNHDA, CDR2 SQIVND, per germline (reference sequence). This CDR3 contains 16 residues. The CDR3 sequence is CASSDRGRDSGNTIYF. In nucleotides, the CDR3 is TGTGCCAGTAGTGACAGGGGAAGGGACTCTGGAAACACCATATATTTT. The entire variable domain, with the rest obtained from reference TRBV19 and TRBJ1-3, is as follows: DGGITQSPKYLFRKEGQNVTLSCEQNLNHDAMYWYRQDPGQGLRLIYYSQIVNDFQKGDIAEGYSVSREKKESFPLTVTSAQKNPTAFYLCASSDRGRDSGNTIYFGEGSWLTVV.

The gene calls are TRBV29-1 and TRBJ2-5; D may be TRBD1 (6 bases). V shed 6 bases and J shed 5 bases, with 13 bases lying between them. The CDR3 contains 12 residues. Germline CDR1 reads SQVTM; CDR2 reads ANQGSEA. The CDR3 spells CSVAPGVETQYF. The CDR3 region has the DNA TGCAGCGTGGCGCCAGGGGTTGAGACCCAGTACTTC.

The CDR3 DNA reads TGTGACCCCCACGGAGGAGGGAGTACCTATGGCTACACCTTC. Translated, it gives CDPHGGGSTYGYTF. The chain joins TRBV27 to TRBJ1-2; D is ambiguous. From germline, CDR1 is MNHEY and CDR2 SMNVEV (reference sequence). The CDR3 runs 14 residues.